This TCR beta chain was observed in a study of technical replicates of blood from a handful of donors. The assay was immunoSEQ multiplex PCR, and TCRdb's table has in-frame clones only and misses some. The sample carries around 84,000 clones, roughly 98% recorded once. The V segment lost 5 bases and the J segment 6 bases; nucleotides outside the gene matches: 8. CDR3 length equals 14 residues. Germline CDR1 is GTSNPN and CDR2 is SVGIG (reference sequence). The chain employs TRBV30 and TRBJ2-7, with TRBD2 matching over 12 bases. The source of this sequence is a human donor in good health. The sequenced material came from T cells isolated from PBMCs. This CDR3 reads CAWDRTSGVSEQYF. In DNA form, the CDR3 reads TGTGCCTGGGATCGGACTAGCGGGGTCAGCGAGCAGTACTTC.